Each of the 22 T cell receptor beta chains below was sequenced from the same sample in a study of blood T cell repertoires in COVID-19. Generated by immunoSEQ multiplex PCR, the TCRdb table keeps only in-frame clones and is missing some. The profile covers approximately 260,000 clones, with about nine tenths appearing a single time and 1.2% taken by the ten largest. Sequencing used PBMCs or T cells enriched from blood (not recorded which). These receptors were collected from a woman between 40 and 55 years old with acute COVID-19.

This clone was detected only once. The chain carries TRBV6-5 and TRBJ1-2, with D tentatively TRBD1 (6 bases). Trimming shortened V by 0 bases and J by 4 bases, and 12 bases separated the two germline ends. This CDR3 spans 15 amino acids. Germline V gene lookup returns CDR1 MNHEY and CDR2 SVGAGI. CDR3 residues: CASSYSIQGGYGYTF. The CDR3 nucleotides read TGTGCCAGCAGTTACTCGATACAGGGCGGCTATGGCTACACCTTC.

This chain uses TRBV11-2 with TRBJ1-4; D is possibly TRBD1 (6 bases). This CDR3 has 14 amino acids. Germline V gene data show CDR1 as SGHAT and CDR2 as FQNNGV. V lost 5 bases to trimming and J lost 7 bases, with 14 bases between them. CDR3: CASSAQGDSEKLFF. Here the CDR3 DNA reads TGTGCCAGCAGCGCACAGGGAGATAGTGAAAAACTGTTTTTT. The variable domain in full, with the rest retrieved from reference TRBV11-2 and TRBJ1-4, is EAGVAQSPRYKIIEKRQSVAFWCNPISGHATLYWYQQILGQGPKLLIQFQNNGVVDDSQLPKDRFSAERLKGVDSTLKIQPAKLEDSAVYLCASSAQGDSEKLFFGSGTQLSVL.

This chain uses TRBV11-2 with TRBJ1-5; D remains ambiguous. CDR1 and CDR2 (germline): SGHAT, FQNNGV. This CDR3 comprises 15 residues. Trimming shortened V by 1 base and J by 3 bases, and 10 bases separated the two germline ends. The CDR3 nucleotides read TGTGCCAGCAGCTTAGGGAACAGCCCCAATCAGCCCCAGCATTTT. Residues: CASSLGNSPNQPQHF.

The rearrangement joins TRBV30 to TRBJ2-3; TRBD2 matches at 7 bases. The CDR3 contains 14 residues. V shed 4 bases and J 2 bases; nucleotides not matched to a gene: 6. The V gene's germline CDR1 is GTSNPN and CDR2 SVGIG (reference sequence). CDR3 protein: CAWTSGASTDTQYF. The CDR3 bases are TGTGCCTGGACTAGCGGAGCTTCCACAGATACGCAGTATTTT. The full variable domain, with the rest looked up from reference TRBV30 and TRBJ2-3, is SQTIHQWPATLVQPVGSPLSLECTVEGTSNPNLYWYRQAAGRGLQLLFYSVGIGQISSEVPQNLSASRPQDRQFILSSKKLLLSDSGFYLCAWTSGASTDTQYFGPGTRLTVL.

Notes on this clone: The same CDR3 is also encoded by other DNA sequences in this sample. The rearrangement uses TRBV10-2 and TRBJ1-1, with D hard to call. V lost 2 bases and J 0 bases, leaving 7 bases between the germline ends. Germline values: CDR1 WSHSY, CDR2 SAAADI. CDR3 size: 14 residues. This chain's CDR3 is CASSEPGMNTEAFF. CDR3 sequence (DNA): TGCGCCAGCAGTGAGCCAGGAATGAACACTGAAGCTTTCTTT.

This clone was seen only a few times. V and J are TRBV9 and TRBJ2-1, with D perhaps TRBD2 (6 bases). The length of the CDR3 is 14 residues. Trimming took 4 bases from V and 0 from J, leaving 8 bases between them. CDR1 and CDR2 (germline): SGDLS, YYNGEE. CDR3 in amino acids: CASSPSVSYNEQFF. As DNA, the CDR3 is TGTGCCAGCAGCCCTAGCGTCTCCTACAATGAGCAGTTCTTC.

This sequence joins TRBV6-4 and TRBJ2-7; 9 nucleotides match TRBD2. The trim removed 2 bases at V and 1 base at J, leaving 6 bases unmatched. CDR1 is MRHNA, CDR2 SNTAGT, per germline. The CDR3 covers 16 residues. In DNA, the CDR3 is TGTGCCAGCAGTGACCTAGCGGGATACCAGTCCTACGAGCAGTACTTC. This translates into CASSDLAGYQSYEQYF.

The chain is built from TRBV4-1 and TRBJ1-1; the D gene is possibly TRBD1 (6 bases). In germline, CDR1 is MGHRA, CDR2 YSYEKL. The CDR3 sequence is 15 residues long. Trimming shortened V by 1 base and J by 6 bases, and 15 bases separated the two germline ends. CDR3: CASSQGVLGASEAFF. Written as DNA, the CDR3 is TGCGCCAGCAGCCAAGGAGTACTGGGGGCCTCTGAAGCTTTCTTT.

V is TRBV10-3 and J is TRBJ2-7, with D possibly matching TRBD2 (6 bases). V gave up 10 bases and J gave up 2 bases, with 15 bases separating them. The CDR3 is made up of 13 amino acids. In germline, CDR1 is ENHRY, CDR2 SYGVKD. CDR3 in amino acids: CATSAAGTYEQYV. For the CDR3, the DNA is TGTGCCACCTCGGCAGCGGGTACCTACGAGCAGTACGTC.

V is TRBV6-6 and J is TRBJ1-4; 7 nucleotides agree with TRBD1. The CDR3 is 19 amino acids. Unmatched junction bases numbered 19, after V lost 5 bases and J lost 4 bases. The V gene's germline CDR1 is MNHNY and CDR2 SVGAGI (reference sequence). CDR3 sequence: CASSLQTGLALSLNEKLFF. CDR3 coding DNA: TGTGCCAGCAGTCTCCAGACAGGGCTAGCCCTTTCCCTTAATGAAAAACTGTTTTTT.

The chain carries TRBV9 and TRBJ2-2; 7 positions match TRBD1. The V and J ends lost 4 bases and 4 bases, in that order; junction bases with no gene match: 10. This CDR3 has 16 amino acids. CDR1 is SGDLS and CDR2 is YYNGEE in the germline V gene. CDR3 loop: CASSSHRQGGTGELFF. In DNA form, the CDR3 reads TGTGCCAGCAGCTCCCACCGACAGGGCGGCACCGGGGAGCTGTTTTTT.

V is TRBV10-2 and J is TRBJ1-1; D unclear. Germline lookup yields CDR1 WSHSY and CDR2 SAAADI. CDR3 length: 14 amino acids. V lost 6 bases and J lost 5, with 16 bases in between. In DNA, the CDR3 is TGCGCCAGCAGGGCGAACGAGGTTGGGACTGAAGCTTTCTTT. Protein product: CASRANEVGTEAFF.

The chain carries TRBV5-1 and TRBJ2-7; D ambiguous. Germline V gene data show CDR1 as SGHRS and CDR2 as YFSETQ. V lost 2 bases to trimming and J lost 6 bases, with 21 bases between them. This CDR3 has 16 residues. This CDR3 reads CASSFLTPVLGFEQYF. CDR3 nucleotide sequence: TGCGCCAGCAGCTTTTTGACTCCTGTCCTTGGGTTCGAGCAGTACTTC.

This clone was seen more than once but under ten times. The rearrangement uses TRBV2 and TRBJ2-3; 8 bases match TRBD2. The V gene's germline CDR1 is SNHLY and CDR2 FYNNEI. The junction had 11 bases not matched to a gene; V was cut back by 6 bases and J by 0 bases. CDR3 length equals 17 residues. Here the CDR3 DNA reads TGTGCCAGCAGCCCCCTAGGGGCGGGGGGAAGCACAGATACGCAGTATTTT. This gives the protein CASSPLGAGGSTDTQYF.

This clone was recorded a few times. This chain links TRBV7-2 with TRBJ1-6; 8 bases agree with TRBD1. V dropped 4 bases and J dropped 7; count of bases not matched to a gene: 3. The CDR3 sequence is 14 residues long. CDR1 is SGHTA, CDR2 FQGNSA, per germline. The CDR3 nucleotides are TGTGCCAGCAGCTCAACAGGGGGGAATTCACCCCTCCACTTT. Residues: CASSSTGGNSPLHF.

The chain combines TRBV19 with TRBJ1-1; TRBD1 matches at 7 bases. V lost 7 bases to trimming and J lost 4 bases; unmatched junction nucleotides: 12. Germline V CDR1 and CDR2: LNHDA, SQIVND (reference sequence). The CDR3 loop spans 15 amino acids. In nucleotides, the CDR3 is TGTGCCAGTATCACCAACAGGGGAAGGGGCACTGAAGCTTTCTTT. It specifies CASITNRGRGTEAFF.

The CDR3 coding sequence is TGTGCCAGCCTTCCGGGACAGGTGTACAATGAGCAGTTCTTC. As protein: CASLPGQVYNEQFF. The rearrangement uses TRBV2 and TRBJ2-1; 8 bases map to TRBD1. Germline lookup yields CDR1 SNHLY and CDR2 FYNNEI. Trimming cost V 8 bases and J 4 bases; bases outside gene matches: 7. The CDR3 spans 14 residues.

The chain carries TRBV19 and TRBJ2-3; 14 bases agree with TRBD2. Germline values: CDR1 LNHDA, CDR2 SQIVND (reference sequence). V was pared by 0 bases and J by 4 bases, with 9 bases of the junction left unmatched. The CDR3 runs to 19 residues. The CDR3 nucleotides are TGTGCCAGTAGTATAGATGCCCCGGGACTAGCGGGAGTACCAGATACGCAGTATTTT. Its translation: CASSIDAPGLAGVPDTQYF. The whole variable domain, remainder taken from reference TRBV19 and TRBJ2-3, is DGGITQSPKYLFRKEGQNVTLSCEQNLNHDAMYWYRQDPGQGLRLIYYSQIVNDFQKGDIAEGYSVSREKKESFPLTVTSAQKNPTAFYLCASSIDAPGLAGVPDTQYFGPGTRLTVL.

The rearrangement links TRBV24-1 to TRBJ2-1; D remains ambiguous. Deletions cut 8 bases from V and 0 bases from J, with 13 bases between. In germline, CDR1 is KGHDR, CDR2 SFDVKD. The CDR3 has 15 residues. The CDR3 DNA is TGTGCCACCACAGATTCCCGGGTCTCCTACAATGAGCAGTTCTTC. Encoded protein: CATTDSRVSYNEQFF.

The chain recombines TRBV7-2 with TRBJ2-4; tentatively, D is TRBD1 (5 bases). Germline loops: CDR1 SGHTA, CDR2 FQGNSA. V was pared by 3 bases and J by 6 bases, with 12 bases between. CDR3 size: 14 residues. The CDR3 reads CASSFRGISNIQYF. The DNA of the CDR3 is TGTGCCAGCAGCTTTAGGGGAATCTCAAACATTCAGTACTTC. Filled out from reference TRBV7-2 and TRBJ2-4, the complete variable domain reads GAGVSQSPSNKVTEKGKDVELRCDPISGHTALYWYRQSLGQGLEFLIYFQGNSAPDKSGLPSDRFSAERTGGSVSTLTIQRTQQEDSAVYLCASSFRGISNIQYFGAGTRLSVL.

V and J are TRBV7-9 and TRBJ2-6, with 9 bases aligning to TRBD1. There are 15 residues in the CDR3. Germline V gene sequence: CDR1 SEHNR, CDR2 FQNEAQ (reference sequence). V trimming: 5 bases; J trimming: 4 bases; junction bases outside the gene matches: 3. CDR3 coding DNA: TGTGCCAGCAGCCCGGGGACAGGGGGGGCCAACGTCCTGACTTTC. Its protein product is CASSPGTGGANVLTF.

The V gene is TRBV25-1, the J gene TRBJ2-7, with 9 bases lining up with TRBD2. CDR1 is MGHDK, CDR2 SYGVNS, per germline. The CDR3 has 14 residues. Trimming cost V 8 bases and J 0 bases; bases outside gene matches: 5. The CDR3 DNA follows: TGTGCCAGCGGGCGACTAGCGGACTCCTACGAGCAGTACTTC. This codes for CASGRLADSYEQYF.